These 28 T cell receptor beta chains share one sample of origin, sequenced in a study of T cell responses to AZD1222 COVID-19 vaccine. Here immunoSEQ multiplex PCR was the method, and the copy in TCRdb shows in-frame clones only, minus some. The sample consists of about 170,000 clones, roughly 92% of them appearing once. The sequenced sample was peripheral blood, obtained on day 0 of AZD1222 vaccination. These receptors all stem from an adult in good health.

This chain joins TRBV2 and TRBJ2-7; tentative D call: TRBD1 (5 bases). The CDR3 consists of 15 residues. The germline V gene has CDR1 SNHLY and CDR2 FYNNEI. The V end was cut by 6 bases, the J end by 0 bases, with 15 bases between. The CDR3 DNA follows: TGTGCCAGCAGACTTGGACATTCGAGCTCCTACGAGCAGTACTTC. Its protein is CASRLGHSSSYEQYF.

The rearrangement joins TRBV15 to TRBJ2-1, with unresolved D. Looked up from germline, CDR1 is LNHNV and CDR2 is YYDKDF (reference sequence). The germline V and J ends were trimmed by 0 bases and 9 bases, with 6 bases remaining between them. The CDR3 contains 12 residues. The CDR3 nucleotides are TGTGCCACCAGCAGAGAAATGGGTGAGCAGTTCTTC. Translated: CATSREMGEQFF.

The chain has TRBV6-5 and TRBJ1-2, with a tentative D call TRBD1 (5 bases). The CDR3 sequence is 13 residues long. The germline V gene encodes CDR1 MNHEY and CDR2 SVGAGI. V lost 2 bases, J lost 8 bases, and 12 bases lay in between. CDR3 sequence (DNA): TGTGCCAGCAGTTACAGTTTGAGGGGAGGCTACACCTTC. It codes for CASSYSLRGGYTF.

The chain couples TRBV6-1 to TRBJ1-2; 8 nucleotides match TRBD1. V shed 3 bases and J 2 bases; nucleotides not matched to a gene: 14. CDR3 length: 18 residues. In germline, CDR1 is MNHNS, CDR2 SASEGT. The CDR3 sequence is CASSDRGNGRGRNYGYTF. The CDR3 nucleotides read TGTGCCAGCAGTGATCGGGGCAATGGCAGGGGGCGGAACTATGGCTACACCTTC.

The rearrangement uses TRBV20-1 and TRBJ1-5; D not certain. The CDR3 is made up of 15 amino acids. V lost 3 bases and J 4 bases, leaving 16 bases between the germline ends. CDR1 DFQATT and CDR2 SNEGSKA come from the germline V gene (reference sequence). For the CDR3, the DNA is TGCAGTGCTAGTACTGTCCAAGGATGGAATCAGCCCCAGCATTTT. The encoded protein is CSASTVQGWNQPQHF.

This clone was picked up one time. This sequence joins TRBV25-1 and TRBJ2-7; D may match TRBD1 or TRBD2 (5 bases each). Germline V lookup: CDR1 MGHDK, CDR2 SYGVNS. The V and J ends lost 5 bases and 2 bases respectively, with 16 bases between them. CDR3 length: 15 amino acids. CDR3 region: CASSSRGRGTYEQYF. CDR3 DNA sequence: TGTGCCAGCAGTAGTCGGGGCAGAGGCACCTACGAGCAGTACTTC.

This clone has just one count. V is TRBV7-2 and J is TRBJ2-3; D gene ambiguous. In germline, CDR1 is SGHTA, CDR2 FQGNSA. The CDR3 covers 11 residues. V was trimmed by 5 bases and J by 4 bases, leaving 4 bases between them. CDR3 region: CASSQSDTQYF. The DNA for the CDR3 is TGTGCCAGCAGCCAATCAGATACGCAGTATTTT.

A single count supports this clone. The chain has TRBV5-4 and TRBJ2-5; TRBD1 is a possible D gene (8 bases). CDR1 and CDR2 from the germline V gene are SGHNT and YYREEE (reference sequence). Trimming took 4 bases from V and 6 from J, leaving 22 bases between them. This CDR3 region has 16 residues. The CDR3 coding sequence is TGTGCCAGCAGCCGCCAGGGGGCGGGGGCTACACAGACCCAGTACTTC. Amino acids: CASSRQGAGATQTQYF.

This rearrangement joins TRBV4-1 to TRBJ2-7; TRBD2 matches at 10 bases. V lost 6 bases, J lost 1 base, and 6 bases stayed unmatched. Germline CDR1 MGHRA, CDR2 YSYEKL. This CDR3 comprises 15 residues. The CDR3 bases are TGCGCCAGCAGTTCTAGCGGGAGTGGGTCCTACGAGCAGTACTTC. Translating it yields CASSSSGSGSYEQYF.

The gene calls are TRBV19 and TRBJ1-1; unclear D gene. The V and J ends lost 4 bases and 7 bases respectively, with 4 bases between them. Germline CDR1 LNHDA, CDR2 SQIVND (reference sequence). The CDR3 has 10 amino acids. The CDR3 sequence is CASSNGEAFF. The CDR3 DNA follows: TGTGCCAGTAGTAACGGTGAAGCTTTCTTT. Full variable domain (remainder filled in from reference TRBV19 and TRBJ1-1): DGGITQSPKYLFRKEGQNVTLSCEQNLNHDAMYWYRQDPGQGLRLIYYSQIVNDFQKGDIAEGYSVSREKKESFPLTVTSAQKNPTAFYLCASSNGEAFFGQGTRLTVV.

The chain is built from TRBV18 and TRBJ1-1; a weak D match, TRBD1 (6 bases). The CDR3 has 16 residues. Looked up from germline, CDR1 is KGHSH and CDR2 is LQKENI. The V end lost 5 bases, the J end lost 1 base, and 17 bases lay between the germline ends. The chain's CDR3 is CASSRGQTQGNTEAFF. CDR3 DNA: TGTGCCAGCTCAAGAGGACAGACCCAGGGGAACACTGAAGCTTTCTTT.

The V call is TRBV4-2, the J call TRBJ1-1, with D possibly TRBD1 on 5 matching bases. V gave up 1 base and J gave up 7 bases, with 13 bases separating them. The CDR3 sequence is 14 residues long. CDR1 and CDR2 from the germline V gene are LGHNA and YNFKEQ. CDR3 amino acids: CASSQGGNTNEAFF. CDR3 DNA sequence: TGTGCCAGCAGCCAAGGGGGGAATACAAATGAAGCTTTCTTT.

The chain is built from TRBV4-1 and TRBJ1-5; 11 nucleotides agree with TRBD1. CDR3 length: 15 residues. V lost 4 bases, J lost 5 bases, and 4 bases stayed unmatched. Looked up from germline, CDR1 is MGHRA and CDR2 is YSYEKL. The DNA for the CDR3 is TGCGCCAGCAGCCCGGGACAGGGGGACGATCAGCCCCAGCATTTT. Its protein is CASSPGQGDDQPQHF.

The chain carries TRBV9 and TRBJ1-2; D unresolved. There are 15 residues in the CDR3. CDR1 SGDLS and CDR2 YYNGEE come from the germline V gene. V shed 4 bases and J shed 4 bases, with 17 bases lying between them. The DNA for the CDR3 is TGTGCCAGCAGCCTCACCTCTGGCCCCCTCTATGGCTACACCTTC. Amino acid sequence: CASSLTSGPLYGYTF. Full variable domain (missing parts from reference TRBV9 and TRBJ1-2): DSGVTQTPKHLITATGQRVTLRCSPRSGDLSVYWYQQSLDQGLQFLIQYYNGEERAKGNILERFSAQQFPDLHSELNLSSLELGDSALYFCASSLTSGPLYGYTFGSGTRLTVV.

The chain joins TRBV5-8 to TRBJ2-3; 9 positions agree with TRBD2. The CDR3 has 17 amino acids. The ends lost 1 base at V and 5 bases at J; junction bases unmatched: 11. Germline CDR1 SGHTS, CDR2 YDEGEE. This CDR3 is CASSLYQTSGGGDTQYF. The CDR3 nucleotides read TGTGCCAGCAGCTTGTACCAGACTAGCGGTGGGGGAGATACGCAGTATTTT. The full variable domain, completed using reference TRBV5-8 and TRBJ2-3, is EAGVTQSPTHLIKTRGQQATLRCSPISGHTSVYWYQQALGLGLQFLLWYDEGEERNRGNFPPRFSGRQFPNYSSELNVNALELEDSALYLCASSLYQTSGGGDTQYFGPGTRLTVL.

The V call is TRBV4-1, the J call TRBJ2-7, with a tentative D call TRBD2 (5 bases). The V and J ends lost 1 base and 3 bases respectively, with 10 bases between them. CDR1 MGHRA and CDR2 YSYEKL come from the germline V gene. This CDR3 contains 14 residues. The CDR3 coding sequence is TGCGCCAGCAGCCAAGGAGAGGGCTTCTACGAGCAGTACTTC. Residues: CASSQGEGFYEQYF.

V is TRBV25-1 and J is TRBJ1-2, with TRBD1 identical over 12 bases. The CDR3 totals 16 residues. Germline CDR1 is MGHDK and CDR2 is SYGVNS. J gave up 6 bases and V 3 bases, and 8 bases lay outside the gene matches. In DNA form, the CDR3 reads TGTGCCAGCAGTGAGCCGGGACAGGGGGCTTATAATGGCTACACCTTC. Translation: CASSEPGQGAYNGYTF.

This sequence joins TRBV4-3 and TRBJ2-7; maybe TRBD1 (5 bases). The CDR3 covers 17 residues. The germline V gene encodes CDR1 LGHNA and CDR2 YSLEER. Between the trimmed V and J ends, which lost 0 bases and 3 bases, there was a span of 18 bases. CDR3 coding DNA: TGCGCCAGCAGCCAAGACCTCAAGGGGATGACACGCTACGAGCAGTACTTC. It is translated as CASSQDLKGMTRYEQYF.

CDR3 loop: CASRTRDRGYEQYF. DNA for the CDR3: TGTGCCAGCAGAACGAGGGACAGGGGTTACGAGCAGTACTTC. The rearrangement joins TRBV6-6 to TRBJ2-7, with TRBD1 matching 10 bases. There are 14 residues in the CDR3. Looked up from germline, CDR1 is MNHNY and CDR2 is SVGAGI (reference sequence). The V and J ends lost 6 bases and 4 bases, in that order; junction bases with no gene match: 6.

V usage is TRBV24-1 and J usage is TRBJ2-1; 14 nucleotides align to TRBD2. The J segment lost 6 bases and the V segment lost 3 bases, leaving 3 bases of the junction unmatched. The germline V gene encodes CDR1 KGHDR and CDR2 SFDVKD. The CDR3 has 16 residues. The CDR3 region is CATSDRLAGGLNEQFF. Here the CDR3 DNA reads TGTGCCACCAGTGATCGACTAGCGGGGGGGCTCAATGAGCAGTTCTTC.

The chain employs TRBV11-2 and TRBJ1-6; D perhaps matches TRBD1 (6 bases). Trimming took off 2 bases at V and 11 bases at J, with 19 bases between the two ends. The CDR3 spans 16 residues. Germline loops: CDR1 SGHAT, CDR2 FQNNGV. DNA of the CDR3: TGTGCCAGCAGCTTACTCGGACAGAGGATAGGTACACCCCTCCACTTT. Translating gives CASSLLGQRIGTPLHF.

J is TRBJ2-7 and V is TRBV4-2, with 12 bases that match TRBD2. V dropped 4 bases and J dropped 2; count of bases not matched to a gene: 6. CDR3 length: 16 amino acids. CDR1 is LGHNA and CDR2 is YNFKEQ in the germline V gene. CDR3 region: CASSPPTSGGTYEQYF. The CDR3 DNA sequence: TGTGCCAGCAGCCCGCCGACTAGCGGGGGTACCTACGAGCAGTACTTC.

The CDR3 sequence is CASSQDWGGNQPQHF. The CDR3 DNA reads TGTGCCAGCAGCCAAGATTGGGGAGGCAATCAGCCCCAGCATTTT. J is TRBJ1-5 and V is TRBV4-2, with unresolved D. CDR1 and CDR2 from the germline V gene are LGHNA and YNFKEQ. The CDR3 has 15 amino acids. Trimming removed 0 bases at V and 2 bases at J, with 8 bases between.

The chain is built from TRBV5-1 and TRBJ1-5; no firm D call. Deletions cut 0 bases from V and 4 bases from J, with 11 bases between. The CDR3 is made up of 15 amino acids. Germline V gene lookup returns CDR1 SGHRS and CDR2 YFSETQ. The CDR3 loop is CASSLGPSKNQPQHF. The CDR3 DNA is TGCGCCAGCAGCTTGGGCCCCAGTAAAAATCAGCCCCAGCATTTT. The variable domain in full, completed from reference TRBV5-1 and TRBJ1-5, reads KAGVTQTPRYLIKTRGQQVTLSCSPISGHRSVSWYQQTPGQGLQFLFEYFSETQRNKGNFPGRFSGRQFSNSRSEMNVSTLELGDSALYLCASSLGPSKNQPQHFGDGTRLSIL.

The rearrangement links TRBV4-2 to TRBJ1-4; D ambiguous. Germline CDR1 reads LGHNA; CDR2 reads YNFKEQ. The CDR3 consists of 15 residues. V lost 0 bases, J lost 8 bases, and 13 bases lay in between. CDR3 residues: CASSQDRRVGEKLFF. The CDR3 DNA follows: TGTGCCAGCAGCCAAGATAGACGGGTTGGAGAAAAACTGTTTTTT.

V gene TRBV7-6 combines with J gene TRBJ2-3; 9 bases match TRBD2. V lost 5 bases and J lost 4; bases outside the gene matches: 10. Germline loops: CDR1 SGHVS, CDR2 FNYEAQ. The length of the CDR3 is 16 residues. The CDR3: CASSALGGGAADTQYF. The CDR3 DNA follows: TGTGCCAGCAGCGCTCTGGGCGGGGGGGCTGCAGATACGCAGTATTTT. The complete variable domain, with remaining parts taken from reference TRBV7-6 and TRBJ2-3, reads GAGVSQSPRYKVTKRGQDVALRCDPISGHVSLYWYRQALGQGPEFLTYFNYEAQQDKSGLPNDRFSAERPEGSISTLTIQRTEQRDSAMYRCASSALGGGAADTQYFGPGTRLTVL.

V is TRBV4-3 and J is TRBJ1-2; 7 positions agree with TRBD1. This CDR3 region has 17 residues. Germline V gene data show CDR1 as LGHNA and CDR2 as YSLEER. Unmatched junction bases numbered 14, after V lost 3 bases and J lost 4 bases. This chain's CDR3 is CASSHYLGDREGYGYTF. CDR3 in DNA: TGCGCCAGCAGCCACTACTTAGGGGACAGAGAGGGCTATGGCTACACCTTC.

This chain joins TRBV7-9 and TRBJ1-1; D not certain. V shed 6 bases and J shed 0 bases, with 5 bases lying between them. The CDR3 contains 12 residues. Germline CDR1 and CDR2: SEHNR and FQNEAQ (reference sequence). This chain's CDR3 is CASSRMNTEAFF. The CDR3 DNA is TGTGCCAGCAGTAGAATGAACACTGAAGCTTTCTTT. The full variable domain, its missing parts supplied by reference TRBV7-9 and TRBJ1-1, is DTGVSQNPRHKITKRGQNVTFRCDPISEHNRLYWYRQTLGQGPEFLTYFQNEAQLEKSRLLSDRFSAERPKGSFSTLEIQRTEQGDSAMYLCASSRMNTEAFFGQGTRLTVV.